This is a list of T cell receptor beta chains from one sample in a study of cytomegalovirus exposure and HLA in healthy donors. TCRdb's table, derived via immunoSEQ multiplex PCR, lists solely in-frame clones and lacks some. Of some 60,000 clones in the sample, more than 75% were seen once. The specimen was PBMCs. Receptors originate from a man younger than 30 in good health and CMV-seronegative. CDR3s include the opening cysteine and the closing phenylalanine or tryptophan. The D gene is left open where the match is weak. Part of the rows lack a size; the others show once, few, many or a class for expanded clones.

NA	TRBJ2-2	TRBV6-5	NA	CASSYSNLSPPELFF	TGTGCCAGCAGTTACTCGAATCTATCACCGCCGGAGCTGTTTTTT
NA	TRBJ1-2	TRBV27	NA	CASKLNRAGDGYTF	TGTGCCAGCAAACTGAACAGGGCTGGAGACGGCTACACCTTC
NA	TRBJ2-7	TRBV6-5	NA	CASSPGSYEQYF	TGTGCCAGCAGTCCGGGCTCCTACGAGCAGTACTTC
NA	TRBJ2-1	TRBV7-9	NA	CASSPRESGPSYNEQFF	TGTGCCAGCAGCCCCCGGGAGTCGGGGCCCTCCTACAATGAGCAGTTCTTC
few	TRBJ2-2	TRBV10-3	NA	CAITGNTGELFF	TGTGCCATCACAGGGAACACCGGGGAGCTGTTTTTT
NA	TRBJ1-2	TRBV6-1	NA	CASSEWAGAYGYTF	TGTGCCAGCAGTGAATGGGCAGGGGCCTATGGCTACACCTTC
NA	TRBJ1-5	TRBV7-3	TRBD1	CASSPQGGNQPQHF	TGTGCCAGCAGCCCGCAGGGGGGCAATCAGCCCCAGCATTTT
few	TRBJ2-1	TRBV11-2	NA	CASSLRGDSSYNEQFF	TGTGCCAGCAGCTTACGGGGAGATAGCTCCTACAATGAGCAGTTCTTC
once	TRBJ2-5	TRBV9	TRBD2	CASSVFNGGLAGITRPETQYF	TGTGCCAGCAGCGTTTTTAATGGCGGACTAGCGGGAATCACCCGCCCGGAGACCCAGTACTTC
NA	TRBJ2-5	TRBV2	NA	CASRYSLGETQYF	TGTGCCAGCAGGTATTCACTCGGAGAGACCCAGTACTTC
NA	TRBJ2-7	TRBV7-3	NA	CASSSEDSDEQYF	TGTGCCAGCAGCTCTGAGGACAGCGACGAGCAGTACTTC
NA	TRBJ2-7	TRBV7-9	NA	CASSLSDEQYF	TGTGCCAGCAGCTTATCCGACGAGCAGTACTTC
NA	TRBJ2-7	TRBV7-9	NA	CASSPPRSYEQYF	TGTGCCAGCAGCCCGCCGAGGTCCTACGAGCAGTACTTC
NA	TRBJ1-2	TRBV5-1	TRBD1	CASSLDRGLSYGYTF	TGCGCCAGCAGCCTGGACAGGGGTTTAAGCTATGGCTACACCTTC
NA	TRBJ2-7	TRBV11-2	NA	CASSLDLVSYEQYF	TGTGCCAGCAGCTTAGATCTTGTCTCCTACGAGCAGTACTTC
NA	TRBJ1-2	TRBV6-1	NA	CASTPPVAYGYTF	TGTGCCAGCACCCCCCCCGTGGCCTATGGCTACACCTTC
NA	TRBJ1-2	TRBV9	NA	CASSVAGQTYGYTF	TGTGCCAGCAGCGTAGCTGGACAGACCTATGGCTACACCTTC
NA	TRBJ1-5	TRBV5-1	TRBD1	CASSSGQGNQPQHF	TGCGCCAGCAGCTCGGGACAGGGGAATCAGCCCCAGCATTTT
NA	TRBJ2-1	TRBV18	NA	CASSLRGSNEQFF	TGTGCCAGCTCACTAAGGGGTAGCAATGAGCAGTTCTTC
NA	TRBJ1-3	TRBV5-1	NA	CASSLQSSNSGNTIYF	TGCGCCAGCAGCTTACAGAGTTCCAACTCTGGAAACACCATATATTTT
few	TRBJ2-1	TRBV28	NA	CASSFRGLNREQFF	TGTGCCAGCAGTTTTCGAGGGCTCAATCGGGAGCAGTTCTTC
NA	TRBJ1-1	TRBV7-3	TRBD1	CASKPGTGDTEAFF	TGTGCCAGCAAACCCGGGACAGGGGATACTGAAGCTTTCTTT
once	TRBJ1-1	TRBV27	NA	CASSGAGSEAFF	TGTGCCAGCAGTGGGGCAGGCTCTGAAGCTTTCTTT
NA	TRBJ2-7	TRBV29-1	TRBD2	CSALIGGSYEQYF	TGCAGCGCCCTGATCGGGGGGAGCTACGAGCAGTACTTC
NA	TRBJ1-5	TRBV28	NA	CASSSYTNRALEVPQHF	TGTGCCAGCAGTTCCTACACGAACAGGGCCCTGGAAGTACCCCAGCATTTT
NA	TRBJ1-1	TRBV6-1	NA	CASSETGLSEAFF	TGTGCCAGCAGCGAGACGGGACTGAGTGAAGCTTTCTTT
once	TRBJ1-2	TRBV6-5	NA	CASGRTGSNGYTF	TGTGCCAGCGGCAGAACAGGGTCTAATGGCTACACCTTC
NA	TRBJ2-1	TRBV30	NA	CAWSPGGNEQFF	TGTGCCTGGAGTCCAGGAGGAAATGAGCAGTTCTTC
NA	TRBJ1-1	TRBV27	TRBD1	CASMTGGTEAFF	TGTGCCAGCATGACAGGGGGCACTGAAGCTTTCTTT
NA	TRBJ2-7	TRBV29-1	NA	CSVEVFPNEQYF	TGCAGCGTTGAAGTATTCCCTAATGAGCAGTACTTC
once	TRBJ1-2	TRBV7-8	NA	CASSLARGALYYGYTF	TGTGCCAGCAGCTTAGCGCGGGGCGCCCTCTACTATGGCTACACCTTC
NA	TRBJ2-3	TRBV11-2	NA	CASIRTGTDTQYF	TGTGCCAGCATACGCACAGGGACAGATACGCAGTATTTT
NA	TRBJ1-2	TRBV4-1	NA	CASSQATGLGYTF	TGCGCCAGCAGCCAAGCCACAGGGCTTGGCTACACCTTC
NA	TRBJ2-5	TRBV30	NA	CAGGQETQYF	TGTGCGGGGGGGCAGGAGACCCAGTACTTC
NA	TRBJ2-5	TRBV27	NA	CASSLIDNQETQYF	TGTGCCAGCAGTTTAATCGACAACCAAGAGACCCAGTACTTC
NA	TRBJ1-6	TRBV4-2	NA	CASSQVGSSSYNSPLHF	TGTGCCAGCAGCCAAGTGGGCTCGAGCTCCTATAATTCACCCCTCCACTTT
NA	TRBJ2-5	TRBV29-1	TRBD2	CSAWEGIQETQYF	TGCAGCGCGTGGGAGGGGATTCAAGAGACCCAGTACTTC
NA	TRBJ1-5	TRBV5-4	NA	CASSLGLNQPQHF	TGTGCCAGCAGCTTGGGACTGAATCAGCCCCAGCATTTT
NA	TRBJ2-2	TRBV9	TRBD2	CASSVASAGGELFF	TGTGCCAGCAGCGTAGCCTCAGCGGGGGGGGAGCTGTTTTTT
NA	TRBJ2-5	TRBV2	NA	CASSERQLQETQYF	TGTGCCAGCAGTGAAAGACAGCTACAAGAGACCCAGTACTTC
NA	TRBJ2-3	TRBV6-5	NA	CASRLQDTQYF	TGTGCCAGCAGACTACAAGATACGCAGTATTTT
NA	TRBJ2-7	TRBV5-1	NA	CASSLDRVHEQYF	TGCGCCAGCAGCTTGGACAGGGTCCACGAGCAGTACTTC
once	TRBJ2-5	TRBV13	TRBD2	CASSSLASGGGKTQYF	TGTGCCAGCAGCTCCTTGGCTAGCGGGGGAGGCAAGACCCAGTACTTC
NA	TRBJ1-2	TRBV12-5	TRBD1	CASGLQGGGGYTF	TGTGCTAGTGGTCTACAGGGGGGAGGTGGCTACACCTTC
NA	TRBJ1-6	TRBV14	TRBD1	CASSHGMTGLNSPLHF	TGTGCCAGCAGCCATGGAATGACAGGGCTTAATTCACCCCTCCACTTT
NA	TRBJ2-7	TRBV6-5	TRBD1	CASSAPGQVTYEQYF	TGTGCCAGCAGTGCGCCGGGACAGGTAACGTACGAGCAGTACTTC
NA	TRBJ2-7	TRBV5-1	TRBD1	CASSQTGQGYEQYF	TGCGCCAGCAGCCAAACGGGACAGGGCTACGAGCAGTACTTC
NA	TRBJ2-5	TRBV10-2	TRBD2	CASSRRGLAVGETQYF	TGCGCCAGCAGCCGTCGCGGACTAGCGGTGGGGGAGACCCAGTACTTC
NA	TRBJ2-5	TRBV9	TRBD2	CASSGWGGLQETQYF	TGTGCCAGCAGCGGGTGGGGGGGACTACAAGAGACCCAGTACTTC
NA	TRBJ2-3	TRBV6-5	TRBD2	CAGSRTSGHGEVQYF	TGTGCCGGCAGTCGGACTAGCGGACACGGGGAGGTGCAGTATTTT
NA	TRBJ2-5	TRBV15	NA	CATSVGEVTQYF	TGTGCCACCAGCGTAGGGGAGGTGACCCAGTACTTC
NA	TRBJ1-5	TRBV7-2	TRBD1	CASSHRDRGQPQHF	TGTGCCAGCAGCCACCGGGACAGGGGACAGCCCCAGCATTTT
NA	TRBJ2-7	TRBV11-3	NA	CASSPVGVGEQYF	TGTGCCAGCAGCCCGGTAGGGGTGGGGGAGCAGTACTTC
NA	TRBJ2-1	TRBV11-3	NA	CASSIRGAWGNEQFF	TGTGCCAGCAGCATTCGGGGGGCCTGGGGGAATGAGCAGTTCTTC
NA	TRBJ2-2	TRBV9	NA	CASSVRGTGELFF	TGTGCCAGCAGCGTCCGGGGGACCGGGGAGCTGTTTTTT
NA	TRBJ1-3	TRBV7-8	TRBD1	CASSFNADRGEDTIYF	TGTGCCAGCAGCTTCAATGCCGACAGGGGGGAAGACACCATATATTTT